A single T cell receptor beta chain is shown here with its context. The sample originates from a study of T cell responses to AZD1222 COVID-19 vaccine. The CDR3 is 14 residues long. V shed 5 bases and J 3 bases; nucleotides not matched to a gene: 4. Looked up from germline, CDR1 is LNHDA and CDR2 is SQIVND (reference sequence). Data came from immunoSEQ multiplex PCR; TCRdb stores just in-frame clones and leaves some out. The sample has 150,000 or so clones; about 91% are singletons. This receptor was taken from an adult in good health. The chain combines TRBV19 with TRBJ1-1, with TRBD1 matching over 9 bases. The sample was peripheral blood, taken on day 0 of AZD1222 vaccination. In DNA, the CDR3 is TGTGCCAGTAGTCGGGACAGGGCCGACACTGAAGCTTTCTTT. Protein sequence: CASSRDRADTEAFF.